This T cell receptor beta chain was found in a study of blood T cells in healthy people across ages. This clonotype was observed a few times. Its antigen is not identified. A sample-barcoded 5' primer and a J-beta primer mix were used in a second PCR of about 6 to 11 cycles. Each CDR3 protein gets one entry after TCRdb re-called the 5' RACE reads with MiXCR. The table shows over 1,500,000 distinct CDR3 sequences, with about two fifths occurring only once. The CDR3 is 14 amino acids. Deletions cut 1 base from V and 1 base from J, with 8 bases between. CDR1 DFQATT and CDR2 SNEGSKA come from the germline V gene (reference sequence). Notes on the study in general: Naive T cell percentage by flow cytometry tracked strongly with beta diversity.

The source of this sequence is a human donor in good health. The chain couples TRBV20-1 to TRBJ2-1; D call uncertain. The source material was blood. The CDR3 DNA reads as TGCAGTGCTAGAGGAGGTTATTCCTACAATGAGCAGTTCTTC. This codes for CSARGGYSYNEQFF.